These 9 T cell receptor beta chains originate from one sample sequenced in a study of blood T cell repertoires in COVID-19. TCRdb's table, derived via immunoSEQ multiplex PCR, lists solely in-frame clones and lacks some. The table has some 230,000 clones, around 80% seen once. The sample was PBMCs or T cells enriched from blood (not recorded which). These receptor sequences come from a man aged 35 to 55 who had recovered from COVID-19.

The chain uses TRBV2 and TRBJ2-7; possibly TRBD2 for D (5 bases). V shed 9 bases and J shed 7 bases, with 22 bases lying between them. Germline V CDR1 and CDR2: SNHLY, FYNNEI. There are 14 residues in the CDR3. The CDR3 loop reads CASKGFSSETEQYF. The DNA of the CDR3 is TGTGCCAGTAAAGGGTTTAGTAGCGAGACGGAGCAGTACTTC.

The rearrangement links TRBV5-6 to TRBJ2-5; D is unclear. Germline V CDR1 and CDR2: SGHDT, YYEEEE. The germline V and J ends were trimmed by 1 base and 5 bases, with 9 bases remaining between them. The CDR3 extends over 13 amino acids. The CDR3: CASSLPPPETQYF. As DNA, the CDR3 is TGTGCCAGCAGCTTGCCCCCCCCGGAGACCCAGTACTTC.

The gene calls are TRBV15 and TRBJ1-2; the D gene is possibly TRBD1 (6 bases). Trimming pared 0 bases from V and 6 bases from J, leaving 14 bases between. Germline V gene data show CDR1 as LNHNV and CDR2 as YYDKDF (reference sequence). This CDR3 has 15 residues. CDR3 amino acids: CATSRDRGAGDGYTF. CDR3 bases: TGTGCCACCAGCAGAGATCGGGGGGCAGGGGATGGCTACACCTTC. Filled out from reference TRBV15 and TRBJ1-2, the complete variable domain reads DAMVIQNPRYQVTQFGKPVTLSCSQTLNHNVMYWYQQKSSQAPKLLFHYYDKDFNNEADTPDNFQSRRPNTSFCFLDIRSPGLGDTAMYLCATSRDRGAGDGYTFGSGTRLTVV.

The J gene is TRBJ1-2, the V gene TRBV7-8; D remains ambiguous. This CDR3 has 15 amino acids. Germline V CDR1 and CDR2: SGHVS, FQNEAQ. V gave up 1 base and J gave up 7 bases, with 16 bases separating them. CDR3 sequence reads: CASSLVGGTGFGYTF. CDR3 nucleotides: TGTGCCAGCAGCTTAGTAGGTGGCACCGGGTTTGGCTACACCTTC.

This CDR3 reads CASSFRGVAGPLDTQYF. In DNA form, the CDR3 reads TGTGCCAGCAGTTTTAGAGGCGTAGCGGGACCGTTAGATACGCAGTATTTT. V usage is TRBV27 and J usage is TRBJ2-3; 8 nucleotides align to TRBD2. The CDR3 consists of 17 residues. From germline, CDR1 is MNHEY and CDR2 SMNVEV (reference sequence). V was clipped by 3 bases and J by 5 bases; unmatched bases: 13.

The V and J genes are TRBV6-5 and TRBJ2-1; a possible D gene is TRBD1 (5 bases). CDR3 size: 12 residues. V was trimmed by 7 bases and J by 7 bases, leaving 11 bases between them. Germline CDR1 MNHEY, CDR2 SVGAGI. This CDR3 is CASIERGNEQFF. As DNA, the CDR3 is TGTGCCAGCATCGAAAGGGGAAATGAGCAGTTCTTC.

The rearrangement uses TRBV7-2 and TRBJ1-2, with D perhaps matching TRBD1 (5 bases). Germline V CDR1 and CDR2: SGHTA, FQGNSA. The CDR3 spans 14 residues. V lost 10 bases, J lost 0 bases, and 15 bases lay in between. CDR3 DNA sequence: TGTGCCATCTTTAACACAGGATCTAACTATGGCTACACCTTC. Protein: CAIFNTGSNYGYTF.

This chain joins TRBV28 and TRBJ1-4; possibly TRBD1 for D (6 bases). CDR1 is MDHEN and CDR2 is SYDVKM in the germline V gene. The CDR3 loop spans 16 amino acids. Trimming removed 5 bases at V and 4 bases at J, with 17 bases between. The CDR3 region has the DNA TGTGCCAGCAGTCCCGCCGACAGGTCGAGTAATGAAAAACTGTTTTTT. This codes for CASSPADRSSNEKLFF. The full variable domain, rest sourced from reference TRBV28 and TRBJ1-4, is DVKVTQSSRYLVKRTGEKVFLECVQDMDHENMFWYRQDPGLGLRLIYFSYDVKMKEKGDIPEGYSVSREKKERFSLILESASTNQTSMYLCASSPADRSSNEKLFFGSGTQLSVL.

This clone has only one observation. This chain joins TRBV9 and TRBJ2-2; tentatively, D is TRBD1 (6 bases). There are 13 residues in the CDR3. Germline V CDR1 and CDR2: SGDLS, YYNGEE. Trimming took off 4 bases at V and 6 bases at J, with 10 bases between the two ends. The CDR3: CASSSPGAGELFF. Here the CDR3 DNA reads TGTGCCAGCAGCTCCCCAGGGGCCGGGGAGCTGTTTTTT.